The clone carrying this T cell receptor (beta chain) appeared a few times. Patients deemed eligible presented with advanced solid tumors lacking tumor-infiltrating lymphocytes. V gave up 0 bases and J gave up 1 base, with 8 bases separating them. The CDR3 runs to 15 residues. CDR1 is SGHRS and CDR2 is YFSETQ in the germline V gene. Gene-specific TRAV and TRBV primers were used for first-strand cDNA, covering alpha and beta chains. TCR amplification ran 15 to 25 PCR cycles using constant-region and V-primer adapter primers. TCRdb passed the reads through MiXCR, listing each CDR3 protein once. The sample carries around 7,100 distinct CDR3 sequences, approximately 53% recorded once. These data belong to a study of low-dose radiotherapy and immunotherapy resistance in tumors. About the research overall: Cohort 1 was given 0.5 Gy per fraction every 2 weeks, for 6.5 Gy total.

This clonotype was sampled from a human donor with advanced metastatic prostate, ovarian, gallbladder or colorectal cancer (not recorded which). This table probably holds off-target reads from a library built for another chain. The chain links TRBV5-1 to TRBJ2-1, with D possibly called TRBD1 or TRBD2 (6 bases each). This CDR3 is CASSLEGGSYNEQFF. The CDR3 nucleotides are TGCGCCAGCAGCTTGGAGGGGGGTTCCTACAATGAGCAGTTCTTC.